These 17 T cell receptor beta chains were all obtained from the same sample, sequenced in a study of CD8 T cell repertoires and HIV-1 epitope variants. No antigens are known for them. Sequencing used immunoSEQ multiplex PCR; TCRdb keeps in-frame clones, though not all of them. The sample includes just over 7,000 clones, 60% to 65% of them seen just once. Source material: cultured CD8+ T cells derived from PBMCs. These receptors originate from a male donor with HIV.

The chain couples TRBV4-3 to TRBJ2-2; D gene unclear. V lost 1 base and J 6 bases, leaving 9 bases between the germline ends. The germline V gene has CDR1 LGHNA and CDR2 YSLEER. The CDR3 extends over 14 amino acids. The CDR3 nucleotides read TGCGCCAGCAGCCAAGTATACCAGCCCGGGGAGCTGTTTTTT. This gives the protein CASSQVYQPGELFF.

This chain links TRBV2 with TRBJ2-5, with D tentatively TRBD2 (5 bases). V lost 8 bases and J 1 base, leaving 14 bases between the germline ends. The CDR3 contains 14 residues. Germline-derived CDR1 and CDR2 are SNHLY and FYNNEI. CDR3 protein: CASRKESGQETQYF. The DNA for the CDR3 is TGTGCCAGCCGTAAAGAGAGCGGCCAAGAGACCCAGTACTTC. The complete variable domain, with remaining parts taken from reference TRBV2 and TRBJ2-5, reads EPEVTQTPSHQVTQMGQEVILRCVPISNHLYFYWYRQILGQKVEFLVSFYNNEISEKSEIFDDQFSVERPDGSNFTLKIRSTKLEDSAMYFCASRKESGQETQYFGPGTRLLVL.

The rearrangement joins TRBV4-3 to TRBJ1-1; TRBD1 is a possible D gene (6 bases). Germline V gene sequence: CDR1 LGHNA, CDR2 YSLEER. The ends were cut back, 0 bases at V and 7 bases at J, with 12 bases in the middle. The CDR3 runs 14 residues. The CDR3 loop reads CASSQDGGLSEAFF. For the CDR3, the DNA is TGCGCCAGCAGCCAAGATGGGGGGCTCAGTGAAGCTTTCTTT.

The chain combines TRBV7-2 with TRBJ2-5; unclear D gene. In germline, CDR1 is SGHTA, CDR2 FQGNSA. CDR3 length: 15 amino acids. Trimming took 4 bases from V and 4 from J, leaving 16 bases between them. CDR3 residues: CASSSIPILTETQYF. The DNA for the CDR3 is TGTGCCAGCAGCTCGATTCCGATTTTGACAGAGACCCAGTACTTC.

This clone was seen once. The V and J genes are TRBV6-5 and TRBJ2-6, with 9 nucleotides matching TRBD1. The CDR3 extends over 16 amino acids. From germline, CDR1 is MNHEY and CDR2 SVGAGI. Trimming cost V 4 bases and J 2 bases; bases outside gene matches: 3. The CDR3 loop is CASSSWTGAGANVLTF. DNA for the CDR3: TGTGCCAGCAGTTCCTGGACAGGGGCTGGGGCCAACGTCCTGACTTTC.

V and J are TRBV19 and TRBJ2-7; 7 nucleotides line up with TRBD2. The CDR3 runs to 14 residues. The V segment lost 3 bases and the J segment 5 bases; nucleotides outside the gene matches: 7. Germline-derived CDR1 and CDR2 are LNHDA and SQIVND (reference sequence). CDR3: CASSMERGLDEQYF. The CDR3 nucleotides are TGTGCCAGTAGTATGGAGCGGGGTTTGGACGAGCAGTACTTC.

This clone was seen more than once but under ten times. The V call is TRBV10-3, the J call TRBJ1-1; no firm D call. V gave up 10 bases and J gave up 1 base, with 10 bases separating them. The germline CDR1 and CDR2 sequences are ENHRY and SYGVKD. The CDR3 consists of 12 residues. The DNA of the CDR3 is TGTGCCAGCATAGCGGGGAACACTGAAGCTTTCTTT. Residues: CASIAGNTEAFF.

The CDR3 loop reads CASTLGGQKNTEAFF. In nucleotides, the CDR3 is TGTGCCAGCACTTTAGGGGGACAGAAGAACACTGAAGCTTTCTTT. The chain combines TRBV6-5 with TRBJ1-1; 7 bases agree with TRBD1. The CDR3 has 15 residues. V gave up 7 bases and J gave up 1 base; unmatched junction bases: 9. The germline V gene encodes CDR1 MNHEY and CDR2 SVGAGI.

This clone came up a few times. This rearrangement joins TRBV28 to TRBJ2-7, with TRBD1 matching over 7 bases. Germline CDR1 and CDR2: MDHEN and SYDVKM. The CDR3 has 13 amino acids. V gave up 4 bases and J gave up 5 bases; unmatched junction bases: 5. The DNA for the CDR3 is TGTGCCAGCAGTTCAGACAGGGCAGACGAGCAGTACTTC. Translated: CASSSDRADEQYF.

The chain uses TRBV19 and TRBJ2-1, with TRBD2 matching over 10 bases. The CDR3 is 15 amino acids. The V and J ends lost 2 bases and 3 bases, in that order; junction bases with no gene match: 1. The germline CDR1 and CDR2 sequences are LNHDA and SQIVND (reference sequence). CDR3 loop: CASSILAGDYNEQFF. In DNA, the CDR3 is TGTGCCAGTAGTATACTAGCGGGAGACTACAATGAGCAGTTCTTC.

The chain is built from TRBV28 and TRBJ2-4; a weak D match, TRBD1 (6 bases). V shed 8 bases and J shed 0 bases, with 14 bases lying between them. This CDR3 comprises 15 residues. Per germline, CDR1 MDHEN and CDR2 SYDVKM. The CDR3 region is CASASAGVAKNIQYF. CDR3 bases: TGTGCCAGCGCTTCCGCAGGGGTAGCCAAAAACATTCAGTACTTC.

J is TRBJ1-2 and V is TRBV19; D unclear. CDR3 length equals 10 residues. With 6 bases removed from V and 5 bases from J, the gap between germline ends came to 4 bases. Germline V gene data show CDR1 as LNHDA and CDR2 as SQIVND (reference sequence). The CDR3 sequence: CASSQYGYTF. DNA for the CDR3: TGTGCCAGTAGCCAATATGGCTACACCTTC.

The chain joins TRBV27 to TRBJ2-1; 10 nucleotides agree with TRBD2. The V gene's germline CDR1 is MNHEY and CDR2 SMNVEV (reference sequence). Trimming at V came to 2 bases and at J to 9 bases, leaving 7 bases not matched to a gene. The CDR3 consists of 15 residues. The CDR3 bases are TGTGCCAGCAGTTTAGCCAGCGGGGGGGCCGTTGAGCAGTTCTTC. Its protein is CASSLASGGAVEQFF.

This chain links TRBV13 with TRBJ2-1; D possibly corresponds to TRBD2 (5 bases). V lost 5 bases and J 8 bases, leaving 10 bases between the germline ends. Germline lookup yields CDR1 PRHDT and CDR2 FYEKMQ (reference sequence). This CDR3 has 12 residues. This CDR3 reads CASSRLSDEQFF. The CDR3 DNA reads TGTGCCAGCAGCCGACTAAGCGATGAGCAGTTCTTC.

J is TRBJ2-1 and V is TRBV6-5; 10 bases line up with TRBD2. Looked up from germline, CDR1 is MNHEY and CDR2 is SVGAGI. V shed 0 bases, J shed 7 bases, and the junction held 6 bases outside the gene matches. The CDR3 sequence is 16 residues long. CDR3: CASSYSPSGSRNEQFF. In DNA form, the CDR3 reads TGTGCCAGCAGTTACTCACCTAGCGGGAGTAGGAATGAGCAGTTCTTC.

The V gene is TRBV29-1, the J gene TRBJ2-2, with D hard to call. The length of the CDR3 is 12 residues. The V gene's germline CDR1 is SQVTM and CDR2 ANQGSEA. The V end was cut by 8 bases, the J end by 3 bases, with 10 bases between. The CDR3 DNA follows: TGCAGCTCCGACACTGACACCGGGGAGCTGTTTTTT. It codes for CSSDTDTGELFF.

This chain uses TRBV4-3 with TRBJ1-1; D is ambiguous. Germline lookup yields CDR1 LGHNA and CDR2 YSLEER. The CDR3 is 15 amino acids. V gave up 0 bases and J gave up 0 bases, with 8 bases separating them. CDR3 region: CASSQDWRLNTEAFF. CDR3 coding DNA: TGCGCCAGCAGCCAAGATTGGAGGCTGAACACTGAAGCTTTCTTT.